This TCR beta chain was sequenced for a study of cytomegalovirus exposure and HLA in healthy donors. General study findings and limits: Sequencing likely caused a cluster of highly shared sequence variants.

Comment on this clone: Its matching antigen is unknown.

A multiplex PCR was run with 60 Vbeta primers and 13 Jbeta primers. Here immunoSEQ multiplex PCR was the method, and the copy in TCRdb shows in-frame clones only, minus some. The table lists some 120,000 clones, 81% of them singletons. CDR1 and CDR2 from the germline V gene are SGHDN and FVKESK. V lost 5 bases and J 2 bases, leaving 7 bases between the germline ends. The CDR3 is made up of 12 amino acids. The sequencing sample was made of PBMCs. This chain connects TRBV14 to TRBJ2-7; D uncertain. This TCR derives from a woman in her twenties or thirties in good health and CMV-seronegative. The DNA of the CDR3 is TGTGCCAGCAGCGTTATCCCCTACGAGCAGTACTTC. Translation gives CASSVIPYEQYF.